This T cell receptor (beta chain) was sequenced in a study of blood T cell repertoires in COVID-19. About the study: Acute and convalescent COVID-19 samples came from the United States, Italy and Spain. PBMCs, B-cell-depleted T cells, or T cells were the source of the cDNA or gDNA that made up the material.

V trimming: 1 base; J trimming: 0 bases; junction bases outside the gene matches: 2. CDR3 length: 15 amino acids. Germline loops: CDR1 LGHNA, CDR2 YSLEER. The protocol was immunoSEQ multiplex PCR, while the TCRdb copy is restricted to in-frame clones and leaves out a portion. Here the sample spans 130,000 to 150,000 clones, approximately 80% being singletons. This clone was seen a single time. The sequencing sample was made of peripheral blood. J is TRBJ2-5 and V is TRBV4-3; TRBD1 matches 7 bases. The source is a human donor in a cohort sampled during active COVID-19. CDR3 residues: CASSQGQGYQETQYF. CDR3 in DNA: TGCGCCAGCAGCCAAGGACAGGGATACCAAGAGACCCAGTACTTC.